The 4 T cell receptor beta chains in this list originate from one sample, sequenced in a study of PD-1 blockade in mismatch repair-deficient tumors. TCRdb keeps only in-frame clones here, not all; method: immunoSEQ multiplex PCR. The table records some 130,000 clones, 88% of them present only once. Specimen: peripheral blood, collected 70 to 72 weeks after starting pembrolizumab. The source of these receptors is an adult with mismatch repair-deficient cancer.

The chain combines TRBV2 with TRBJ2-5; no clear D. The CDR3 runs 15 residues. V was pared by 6 bases and J by 4 bases, with 18 bases between. Germline-derived CDR1 and CDR2 are SNHLY and FYNNEI. The CDR3: CASRGLDAARETQYF. The CDR3 DNA sequence: TGTGCCAGCAGGGGCCTGGATGCGGCAAGAGAGACCCAGTACTTC.

This rearrangement joins TRBV4-3 to TRBJ2-5, with 8 nucleotides matching TRBD1. The V segment lost 4 bases and the J segment 5 bases; nucleotides outside the gene matches: 15. Germline CDR1 and CDR2: LGHNA and YSLEER. The CDR3 is 17 amino acids. CDR3 sequence (DNA): TGCGCCAGCAGCCTCAACGTTGTCTTGACAGGGGAGGAGACCCAGTACTTC. Translating it yields CASSLNVVLTGEETQYF.

The V gene is TRBV7-2, the J gene TRBJ1-4; D remains unclear. From germline, CDR1 is SGHTA and CDR2 FQGNSA. Trimming removed 2 bases from V and 8 bases from J, with 15 bases in between. The CDR3 runs 15 residues. CDR3 sequence reads: CASSLNLGRGEKLFF. The CDR3 region has the DNA TGTGCCAGCAGCTTAAACTTGGGAAGAGGAGAAAAACTGTTTTTT. Full variable domain (outside the CDR3, taken from reference TRBV7-2 and TRBJ1-4): GAGVSQSPSNKVTEKGKDVELRCDPISGHTALYWYRQSLGQGLEFLIYFQGNSAPDKSGLPSDRFSAERTGGSVSTLTIQRTQQEDSAVYLCASSLNLGRGEKLFFGSGTQLSVL.

In this sample, this clone turned up a few times. The chain couples TRBV7-9 to TRBJ2-1; tentative D call: TRBD2 (5 bases). Trimming took 1 base from V and 15 from J, leaving 13 bases between them. Per the germline V gene, CDR1 is SEHNR and CDR2 is FQNEAQ (reference sequence). There are 12 residues in the CDR3. CDR3 sequence: CASSLGSLVLFF. Here the CDR3 DNA reads TGTGCCAGCAGCTTAGGCTCACTAGTGCTGTTCTTC.